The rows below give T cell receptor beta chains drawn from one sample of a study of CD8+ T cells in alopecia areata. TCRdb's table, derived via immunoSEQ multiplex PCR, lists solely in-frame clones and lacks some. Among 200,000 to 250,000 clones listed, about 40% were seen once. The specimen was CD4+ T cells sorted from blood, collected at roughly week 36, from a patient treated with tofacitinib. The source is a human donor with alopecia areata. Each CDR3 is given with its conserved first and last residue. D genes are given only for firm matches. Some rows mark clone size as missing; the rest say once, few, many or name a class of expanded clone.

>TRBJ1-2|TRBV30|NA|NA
CAWSRALAYGYTF
TGTGCCTGGAGTCGCGCGTTGGCCTATGGCTACACCTTC
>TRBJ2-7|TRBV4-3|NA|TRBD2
CASSHGSGGGSYEQYF
TGCGCCAGCAGCCACGGTAGCGGGGGAGGTTCCTACGAGCAGTACTTC
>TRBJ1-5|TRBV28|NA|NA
CASSLGQGNQPQHF
TGTGCCAGCAGTTTGGGTCAGGGTAATCAGCCCCAGCATTTT
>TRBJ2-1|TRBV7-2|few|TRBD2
CASSHLAGGTYNEQFF
TGTGCCAGCAGCCACTTAGCGGGGGGCACCTACAATGAGCAGTTCTTC
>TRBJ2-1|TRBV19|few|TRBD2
CASSIWRENNEQFF
TGTGCCAGTAGTATTTGGCGGGAGAACAATGAGCAGTTCTTC
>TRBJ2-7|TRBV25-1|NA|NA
CASSDARGYEQYF
TGTGCCAGCAGTGACGCACGGGGATACGAGCAGTACTTC
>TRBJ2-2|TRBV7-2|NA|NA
CASSPGFGTGELFF
TGTGCCAGCAGCCCGGGGTTTGGGACCGGGGAGCTGTTTTTT
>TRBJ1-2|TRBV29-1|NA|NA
CSVEEAGIRYTF
TGCAGCGTTGAAGAGGCAGGGATTAGGTACACCTTC
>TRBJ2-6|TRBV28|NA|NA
CASRSTSGANVLTF
TGTGCCAGCAGGTCGACATCGGGGGCCAACGTCCTGACTTTC
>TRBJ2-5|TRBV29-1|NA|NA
CSVPKGTVQETQYF
TGCAGCGTCCCCAAAGGGACTGTCCAAGAGACCCAGTACTTC
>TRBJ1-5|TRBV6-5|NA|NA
CASSRTGNQPQHF
TGTGCCAGCAGTCGAACAGGAAATCAGCCCCAGCATTTT
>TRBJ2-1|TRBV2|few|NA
CASSRRLEGEQFF
TGTGCCAGCAGTCGGAGGCTTGAGGGTGAGCAGTTCTTC
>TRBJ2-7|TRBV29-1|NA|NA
CSVRGALEQYF
TGCAGCGTTCGGGGTGCGTTGGAGCAGTACTTC
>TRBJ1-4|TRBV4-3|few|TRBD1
CASSQDIGGREKLFF
TGCGCCAGCAGCCAAGATATAGGGGGCCGCGAAAAACTGTTTTTT
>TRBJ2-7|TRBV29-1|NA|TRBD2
CSVLTSGATYEQYF
TGCAGCGTCCTGACTAGCGGAGCCACCTACGAGCAGTACTTC
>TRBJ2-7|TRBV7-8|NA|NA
CASSISTRGEQYF
TGTGCCAGCAGCATCTCGACCCGCGGGGAGCAGTACTTC
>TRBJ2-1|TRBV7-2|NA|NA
CASSLDHGGVSYNEQFF
TGTGCCAGCAGCTTAGATCATGGCGGGGTCTCCTACAATGAGCAGTTCTTC
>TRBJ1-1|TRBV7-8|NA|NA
CASSLLRQITEAFF
TGTGCCAGCAGCTTATTGCGACAGATCACTGAAGCTTTCTTT
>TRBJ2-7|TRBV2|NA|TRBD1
CASNKDREEEQYF
TGTGCCAGCAATAAGGACAGGGAGGAGGAGCAGTACTTC
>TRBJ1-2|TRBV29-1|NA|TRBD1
CSVERDRGGGYTF
TGCAGCGTTGAAAGGGACAGGGGAGGTGGCTACACCTTC
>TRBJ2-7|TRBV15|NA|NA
CATSRGSYEQYF
TGTGCCACCAGCAGAGGATCCTACGAGCAGTACTTC
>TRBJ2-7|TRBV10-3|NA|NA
CASSYSRDNYYEQYF
TGTGCCAGCAGTTACTCCCGGGACAATTACTACGAGCAGTACTTC
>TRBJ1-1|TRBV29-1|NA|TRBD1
CSAGTGIATEAFF
TGCAGCGCTGGGACAGGGATTGCCACTGAAGCTTTCTTT
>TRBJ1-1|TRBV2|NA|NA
CASRSDRGGEAFF
TGTGCCAGCAGGAGCGACCGAGGGGGTGAAGCTTTCTTT
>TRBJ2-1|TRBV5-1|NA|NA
CASSLGTTSTGAEEQFF
TGCGCCAGCAGCTTGGGGACGACATCGACGGGAGCGGAAGAGCAGTTCTTC
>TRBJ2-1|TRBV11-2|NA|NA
CASSLDGEYNEQFF
TGTGCCAGCAGCTTAGATGGAGAATACAATGAGCAGTTCTTC
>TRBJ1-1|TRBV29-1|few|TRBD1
CSVPNPGTVNTEAFF
TGCAGCGTTCCAAATCCCGGGACAGTGAACACTGAAGCTTTCTTT
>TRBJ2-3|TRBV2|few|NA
CASSPGRDTQYF
TGTGCCAGCAGTCCCGGACGGGATACGCAGTATTTT
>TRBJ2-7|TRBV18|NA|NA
CASSEYTPGYEQYF
TGTGCCAGCTCAGAATACACACCGGGCTACGAGCAGTACTTC
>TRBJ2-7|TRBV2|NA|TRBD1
CASTRDRQYEQYF
TGTGCCAGCACTAGGGACAGACAGTACGAGCAGTACTTC
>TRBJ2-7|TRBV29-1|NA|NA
CSAATISYEQYF
TGCAGCGCTGCGACTATTTCCTACGAGCAGTACTTC
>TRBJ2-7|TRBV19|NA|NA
CASTLGGEQYF
TGTGCCAGTACTCTGGGAGGAGAGCAGTACTTC
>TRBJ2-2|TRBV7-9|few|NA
CASRLLLIAGELFF
TGTGCCAGCAGACTTCTACTTATCGCCGGGGAGCTGTTTTTT
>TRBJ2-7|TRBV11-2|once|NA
CASSLDIRGSYEQYF
TGTGCCAGCAGCTTAGATATAAGAGGTTCCTACGAGCAGTACTTC
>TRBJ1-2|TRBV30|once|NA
CAWSVSRLVNGYTF
TGTGCCTGGAGTGTTTCGCGGCTGGTGAATGGCTACACCTTC
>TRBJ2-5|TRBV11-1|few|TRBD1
CASDQGDTGTQYF
TGTGCCAGCGACCAGGGGGATACGGGGACCCAGTACTTC
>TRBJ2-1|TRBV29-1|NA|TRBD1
CSVRQGADNEQFF
TGCAGCGTCAGACAGGGGGCGGACAATGAGCAGTTCTTC
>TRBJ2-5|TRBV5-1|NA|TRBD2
CASSLRLAETQYF
TGCGCCAGCAGCTTGAGACTAGCGGAGACCCAGTACTTC
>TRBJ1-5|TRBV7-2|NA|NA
CASSTVVNQPQHF
TGTGCCAGCAGCACGGTAGTTAATCAGCCCCAGCATTTT
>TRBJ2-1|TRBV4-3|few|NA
CASSQQGGVRRFF
TGCGCCAGCAGCCAACAGGGGGGAGTAAGGCGGTTCTTC
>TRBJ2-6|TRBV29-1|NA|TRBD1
CSVDRAGANVLTF
TGCAGCGTCGACAGGGCTGGGGCCAACGTCCTGACTTTC
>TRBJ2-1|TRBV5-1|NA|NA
CATRVAPYNEQFF
TGCGCCACCAGGGTTGCGCCCTACAATGAGCAGTTCTTC
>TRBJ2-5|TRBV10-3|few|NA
CATQSIQGMPQYF
TGTGCCACCCAAAGTATTCAGGGGATGCCCCAGTACTTC
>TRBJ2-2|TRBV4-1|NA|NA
CASSQDWRGSGELFF
TGCGCCAGCAGCCAAGATTGGCGGGGTAGCGGGGAGCTGTTTTTT
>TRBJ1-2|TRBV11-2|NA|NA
CASSLDRTGGGYTF
TGTGCCAGCAGCTTAGACAGGACCGGGGGAGGCTACACCTTC
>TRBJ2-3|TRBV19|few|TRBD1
CASRDRGPDTQYF
TGTGCCAGTAGGGACAGGGGGCCAGATACGCAGTATTTT
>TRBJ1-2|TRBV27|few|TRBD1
CASSSIGTGTYGYTF
TGTGCCAGCAGCTCAATAGGGACAGGGACCTATGGCTACACCTTC
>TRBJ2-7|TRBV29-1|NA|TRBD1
CSVVAGQGATYEQYF
TGCAGCGTCGTCGCGGGACAGGGGGCTACCTACGAGCAGTACTTC
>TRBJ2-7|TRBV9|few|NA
CASSERVTTGASYEQYF
TGTGCCAGCAGCGAGCGGGTTACGACAGGTGCTTCCTACGAGCAGTACTTC
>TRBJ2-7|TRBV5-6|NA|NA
CASSADRRGEQYF
TGTGCCAGCAGCGCGGACAGACGGGGCGAGCAGTACTTC
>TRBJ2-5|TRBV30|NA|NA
CAWNPQGETQYF
TGTGCCTGGAACCCACAAGGGGAGACCCAGTACTTC
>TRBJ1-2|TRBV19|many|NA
CASTHPGEYYGYTF
TGTGCCAGTACTCACCCTGGGGAATACTATGGCTACACCTTC
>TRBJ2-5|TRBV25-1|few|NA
CASSDSLGRKETQYF
TGTGCCAGCAGTGATTCCCTGGGAAGAAAAGAGACCCAGTACTTC